This passage covers 6 T cell receptor beta chains from one sample sequenced in a study of shared clonotypes between healthy human individuals. CD45RO-negative, CCR7-selected cells formed the naive CD8 fraction, which excluded terminally differentiated effector memory CD45RA+ cells. Produced via immunoSEQ multiplex PCR; TCRdb's table is partial and in-frame only. The sample contains about 1,800,000 clones, about 94% of which appear only once. Sequenced sample: naive CD8+ T cells sorted from blood. The source is a man between 18 and 29 years old in good health.

V gene TRBV2 combines with J gene TRBJ1-2; D remains unclear. V was cut by 3 bases and J by 1 base, with 9 bases left in between. CDR1 and CDR2 from the germline V gene are SNHLY and FYNNEI. This CDR3 is 14 amino acids long. The CDR3 nucleotides are TGTGCCAGCAGTGACACGGAAGTTAACTATGGCTACACCTTC. This gives the protein CASSDTEVNYGYTF.

This clone has a single count. V and J are TRBV4-2 and TRBJ2-5; no definite D call. The V and J ends lost 4 bases and 0 bases respectively, with 9 bases between them. Germline lookup yields CDR1 LGHNA and CDR2 YNFKEQ. The CDR3 length is 14 residues. The CDR3 sequence: CASSPQVNQETQYF. CDR3 bases: TGTGCCAGCAGCCCTCAGGTCAACCAAGAGACCCAGTACTTC.

The CDR3 DNA reads as TGTGCCAGCGGATTGGGGGATACGCAGTATTTT. It yields the protein CASGLGDTQYF. V and J are TRBV28 and TRBJ2-3; no clear D gene. V was clipped by 8 bases and J by 6 bases, with 9 bases between them. The CDR3 has 11 residues. The germline V gene has CDR1 MDHEN and CDR2 SYDVKM.

V and J are TRBV9 and TRBJ2-7; tentatively, D is TRBD2 (6 bases). V lost 4 bases and J 7 bases, leaving 15 bases between the germline ends. CDR3 length equals 13 residues. Germline assignment: CDR1 SGDLS and CDR2 YYNGEE. The CDR3 DNA is TGTGCCAGCAGCCCCTACGGGGGTTGGGAGCAGTACTTC. Protein sequence: CASSPYGGWEQYF.

The chain is built from TRBV4-2 and TRBJ2-7; TRBD2 agrees at 9 bases. The CDR3 consists of 15 residues. From germline, CDR1 is LGHNA and CDR2 YNFKEQ. Trimming cost V 0 bases and J 5 bases; bases outside gene matches: 5. The CDR3 DNA sequence: TGTGCCAGCAGCCAAGATCTAGCGGGGACAAACGAGCAGTACTTC. Residues: CASSQDLAGTNEQYF.

This clone was observed once. Distinct nucleotide sequences in the sample also encode this CDR3. J is TRBJ1-1 and V is TRBV9; weak D call: TRBD1 (5 bases). Germline CDR1 and CDR2: SGDLS and YYNGEE. V was cut by 0 bases and J by 5 bases, with 8 bases left in between. The CDR3 runs 13 residues. The CDR3 DNA follows: TGTGCCAGCAGCGTAGGCGGGGCAACTGAAGCTTTCTTT. Amino acid sequence: CASSVGGATEAFF. Full variable domain (rest looked up from reference TRBV9 and TRBJ1-1): DSGVTQTPKHLITATGQRVTLRCSPRSGDLSVYWYQQSLDQGLQFLIQYYNGEERAKGNILERFSAQQFPDLHSELNLSSLELGDSALYFCASSVGGATEAFFGQGTRLTVV.